This T cell receptor (beta chain) was found in a study of human T cells and chemical hapten exposure. This clonotype was detected only a few times. This sequence may be a read error, since a much larger clone differs from it by one base. Here the CDR3 omits its conserved ending phenylalanine or tryptophan, so a read error is the likely source. The CDR3 covers 14 residues. Unmatched junction bases numbered 0, after V lost 4 bases and J lost 1 base. The germline gives CDR1 MNHNS, CDR2 SASEGT. TCRdb itself ran the RACE reads through MiXCR, one entry per CDR3 protein. Of some 360,000 distinct CDR3 sequences listed, about 5.1% are singletons. Stated time point: pre-sensitization, week 0. Indicated treatment: therapeutic diphenylcyclopropenone sensitization with weekly scalp DPC.

The chain recombines TRBV6-1 with TRBJ2-3; TRBD1 matches at 9 bases. The sequencing here drew on whole blood, taken in connection with sensitization to the hapten diphenylcyclopropenone (DPC). The receptor's source is a woman in her forties or fifties with alopecia areata. Some clones in this sample may be carry-over from other donors' samples. The CDR3 here is CASSGTGGTDTQYL. CDR3 DNA: TGTGCCAGCAGTGGGACAGGGGGCACAGATACGCAGTATTTG.